The sequence of this T cell receptor (beta chain) was determined in a study of Ad26.COV2.S vaccination and SARS-CoV-2 variants. About the study: Dosing was one shot or two shots 56 days apart. Study results and caveats: Similar non-spike TCR breadth was observed in recipients of vaccine and of placebo. In vaccinated individuals, spike-specific CD8+ and CD4+ T cell responses reportedly displayed substantial breadth. Assessments of TCR breadth and depth may have underestimated the total T cell responses.

The assay was immunoSEQ multiplex PCR, and TCRdb's table has in-frame clones only and misses some. The sample includes around 450,000 clones, roughly 90% of them seen just once. Trimming cost V 4 bases and J 0 bases, with 8 bases left between them. Germline CDR1 and CDR2: SGHRS and YFSETQ. The CDR3 extends over 13 amino acids. In the case of this clone: Its target is not known. The same CDR3 also results from other DNA sequences found in this sample.

Described treatment: around 19 received Ad26.COV2.S at low or high dose, single or two shots; roughly 5 received placebo; per-sample allocation not given. Day 63 after the first vaccine or placebo injection was the time point for sampling. This TCR was recovered from a person aged 18-60 years who received the Ad26.COV2.S COVID-19 vaccine or a placebo. Sequencing used peripheral blood, obtained in a trial of Ad26.COV2.S vaccine versus placebo. The chain recombines TRBV5-1 with TRBJ2-7; D is perhaps TRBD1 (5 bases). This chain's CDR3 is CASSLGASYEQYF. The DNA for the CDR3 is TGCGCCAGCAGCCTTGGGGCCTCCTACGAGCAGTACTTC.